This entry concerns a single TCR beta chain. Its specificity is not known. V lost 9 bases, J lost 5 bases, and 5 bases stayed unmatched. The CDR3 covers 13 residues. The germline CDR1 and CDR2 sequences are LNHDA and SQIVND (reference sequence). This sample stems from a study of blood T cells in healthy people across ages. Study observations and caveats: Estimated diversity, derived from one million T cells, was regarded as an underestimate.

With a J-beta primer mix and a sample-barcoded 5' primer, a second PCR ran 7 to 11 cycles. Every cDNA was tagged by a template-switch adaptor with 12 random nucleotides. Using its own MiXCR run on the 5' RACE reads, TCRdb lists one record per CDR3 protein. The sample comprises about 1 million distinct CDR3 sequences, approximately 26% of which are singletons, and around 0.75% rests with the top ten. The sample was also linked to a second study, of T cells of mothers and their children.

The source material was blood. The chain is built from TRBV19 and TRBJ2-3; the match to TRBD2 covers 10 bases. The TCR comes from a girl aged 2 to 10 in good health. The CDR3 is CASGLADKDTQYF. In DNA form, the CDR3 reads TGTGCCAGCGGACTAGCGGACAAAGATACGCAGTATTTT.